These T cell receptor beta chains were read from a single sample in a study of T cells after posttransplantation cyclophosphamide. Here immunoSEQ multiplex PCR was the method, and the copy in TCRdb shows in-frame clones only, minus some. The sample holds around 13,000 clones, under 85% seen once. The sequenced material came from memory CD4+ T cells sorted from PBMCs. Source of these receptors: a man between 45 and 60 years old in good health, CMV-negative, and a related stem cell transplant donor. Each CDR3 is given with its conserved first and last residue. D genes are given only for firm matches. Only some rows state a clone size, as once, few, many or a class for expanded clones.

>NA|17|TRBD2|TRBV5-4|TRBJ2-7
TGTGCCAGCAGCTTGGGACTAGCGGGGGACCAAGCCTACGAGCAGTACTTC
CASSLGLAGDQAYEQYF
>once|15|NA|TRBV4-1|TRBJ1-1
TGCGCCAGCAGCCAAGGCGCTTTATTTCGAACTGAAGCTTTCTTT
CASSQGALFRTEAFF
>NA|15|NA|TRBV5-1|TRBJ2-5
TGCGCCAGCAGCTTGGGAAACGCGGGGTCCGGGACCCAGTACTTC
CASSLGNAGSGTQYF
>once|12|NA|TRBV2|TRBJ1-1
TGTGCCAGCAGTTATTTTACAGGTGAAGCTTTCTTT
CASSYFTGEAFF
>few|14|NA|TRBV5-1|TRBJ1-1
TGCGCCAGCAGCTCCCGGGGGTCGGACACTGAAGCTTTCTTT
CASSSRGSDTEAFF
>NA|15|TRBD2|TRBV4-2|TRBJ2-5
TGTGCCAGCAGCCAAGCCCTAGCGGGAAAGAGGGAGCAGTACTTC
CASSQALAGKREQYF
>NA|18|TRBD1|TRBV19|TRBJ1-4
TGTGCCATTCGGACAGGGAAACCACTACCTGCAACTAATGAAAAACTGTTTTTT
CAIRTGKPLPATNEKLFF
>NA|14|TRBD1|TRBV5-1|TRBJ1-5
TGCGCCAGCAGCTTGGGACAGGGGGAGGGGCCCCAGCATTTT
CASSLGQGEGPQHF
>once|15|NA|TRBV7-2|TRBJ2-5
TGTGCCAGCAGCTTCAACAAGGGGCCCGGAGAGACCCAGTACTTC
CASSFNKGPGETQYF
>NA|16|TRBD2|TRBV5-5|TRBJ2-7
TGTGCCAGCAGCGTCGGGACTAGCGGGTTGTCCTACGAGCAGTACTTC
CASSVGTSGLSYEQYF
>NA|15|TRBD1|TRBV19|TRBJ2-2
TGTGCCAGTACTCGGGACAGGGGGAGCACCGGGGAGCTGTTTTTT
CASTRDRGSTGELFF
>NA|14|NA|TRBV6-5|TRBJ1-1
TGTGCCAGCAGTTACGTCGAGGGGAACACTGAAGCTTTCTTT
CASSYVEGNTEAFF
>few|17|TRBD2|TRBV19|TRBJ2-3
TGTGCCAGTAGTTTCGAATTTTCTAGCGGGGGCCTGGATACGCAGTATTTT
CASSFEFSSGGLDTQYF
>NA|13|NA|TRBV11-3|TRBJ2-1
TGTGCCAGCAGCTTGGACACTTACAATGAGCAGTTCTTC
CASSLDTYNEQFF
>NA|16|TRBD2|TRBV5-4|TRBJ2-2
TGTGCCAGCAGCGTTTCCCCCGGGGGGTACACCGGGGAGCTGTTTTTT
CASSVSPGGYTGELFF
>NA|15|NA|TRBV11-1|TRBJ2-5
TGTGCCAGCAGCTTAGCGCATGGACAGAAAGAGACCCAGTACTTC
CASSLAHGQKETQYF
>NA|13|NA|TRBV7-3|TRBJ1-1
TGTGCCAGCAGCTCTTCGGTGAACACTGAAGCTTTCTTT
CASSSSVNTEAFF
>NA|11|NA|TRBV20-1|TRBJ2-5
TGCAGTGGCCTCCGAGTGGAGACCCAGTACTTC
CSGLRVETQYF
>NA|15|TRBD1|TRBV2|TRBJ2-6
TGTGCCAGCAGGATAGACAGGGTCGGGGCCAACGTCCTGACTTTC
CASRIDRVGANVLTF
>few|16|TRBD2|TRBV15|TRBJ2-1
TGTGCCACCAGCATTGGTTCTAGCGGGAGATACAATGAGCAGTTCTTC
CATSIGSSGRYNEQFF
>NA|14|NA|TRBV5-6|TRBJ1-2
TGTGCCAGCAGCCCCGTTGAGCGGGGGTATGGCTACACCTTC
CASSPVERGYGYTF
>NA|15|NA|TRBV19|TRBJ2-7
TGTGCCAGTAGTATAGCGGGGATAAACTCCTACGAGCAGTACTTC
CASSIAGINSYEQYF
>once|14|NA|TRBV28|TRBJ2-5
TGTGCCAGCAGTCCAGGGGTGCTCCAAGAGACCCAGTACTTC
CASSPGVLQETQYF
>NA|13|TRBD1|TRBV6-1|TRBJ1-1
TGTGCCAGCAGTGTGGACAGGGACGCTGAAGCTTTCTTT
CASSVDRDAEAFF
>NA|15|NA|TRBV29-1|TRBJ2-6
TGCAGCGTTGTCGTTGGCCAGGGTAGGGCCAACGTCCTGACTTTC
CSVVVGQGRANVLTF
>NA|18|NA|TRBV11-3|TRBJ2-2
TGTGCCAGCAGCTTAGATCGGGCAGACCGGGAAGGCACCGGGGAGCTGTTTTTT
CASSLDRADREGTGELFF
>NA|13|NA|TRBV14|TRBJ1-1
TGTGCCAGCAGCCCTATATTACAGGGCGCGGCTTTCTTT
CASSPILQGAAFF
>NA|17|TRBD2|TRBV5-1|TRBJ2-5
TGCGCCAGCAGCTTGGGTGTTCAGGGACTAGCGGCGGAGACCCAGTACTTC
CASSLGVQGLAAETQYF
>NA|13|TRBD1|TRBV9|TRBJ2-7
TGTGCCAGCAGCCCCCGACAGGGGTACGAGCAGTACTTC
CASSPRQGYEQYF
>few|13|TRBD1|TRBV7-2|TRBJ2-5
TGTGCCAGCAGCGAGACAGGGTCGGAGACCCAGTACTTC
CASSETGSETQYF
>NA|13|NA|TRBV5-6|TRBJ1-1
TGTGCCAGCAGCCGGAGGCAGGGGTCTGAAGCTTTCTTT
CASSRRQGSEAFF
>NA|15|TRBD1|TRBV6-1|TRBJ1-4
TGTGCCAGCAGTGAAGGAAGGGGGCGCGATGAAAAACTGTTTTTT
CASSEGRGRDEKLFF
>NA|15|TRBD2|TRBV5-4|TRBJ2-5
TGTGCCAGCAGCTTAGAGACTAGCGGGCTGGAGACCCAGTACTTC
CASSLETSGLETQYF
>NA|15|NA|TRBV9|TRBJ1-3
TGTGCCAGCAGCGTTAATGGCAACTCTGGAAACACCATATATTTT
CASSVNGNSGNTIYF
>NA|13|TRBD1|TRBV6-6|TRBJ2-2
TGTGCCACCGGACAGGGGAAATCCGGGGAGCTGTTTTTT
CATGQGKSGELFF
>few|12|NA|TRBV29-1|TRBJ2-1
TGCAGCGGGGGAGGTGGGGGCAATGAGCAGTTCTTC
CSGGGGGNEQFF
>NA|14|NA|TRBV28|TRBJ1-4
TGTGCCAGCAGTTTAGGGCGATGGAATGAAAAACTGTTTTTT
CASSLGRWNEKLFF
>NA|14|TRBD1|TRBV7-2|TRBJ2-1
TGTGCCAGCAGCCCCCGGACAGGGGGCAATGAGCAGTTCTTC
CASSPRTGGNEQFF